This T cell receptor beta chain was sequenced during a study of T cell responses to AZD1222 COVID-19 vaccine (dated by TCRdb to about 2021). With regard to the full study: TCR sequencing covered 230 to 250 trial participants: about 210 given two doses of AZD1222 and around 26 given two doses of MenACWY control vaccine. Trial participants were enrolled by age into 18-55, 56-69 and 70-plus year subgroups, with roughly 150, 30 and 60 TCR-sequenced participants respectively.

This clone was found a few times. Its antigen has not been determined. It has no much larger one-base neighbor in the sample; base qualities were not kept. Reading the label with the study, this specimen's time point is: about 28 days (+/-7) after the second vaccine dose. AZD1222 recipients with second doses at about 4 weeks or about 12 weeks were pooled, because spike-specific TCR depth and breadth did not differ between schedules. Samples from vaccinated people were obtained from the UK trials COV001 and COV002, which included a single-blind randomized controlled phase 2/3 trial of AZD1222 (ChAdOx1 nCoV-19) in healthy adults. For TCRbeta chain sequencing, PBMC samples were collected from trial participants at day 0 and at day 28 after the second dose. The CDR3 regions of human TCRbeta chains were analyzed by immunosequencing. In the original analysis: Repertoire TCRs were checked for matches against a reference library of SARS-CoV-2-specific TCRs that had been generated using the MIRA antigen-specificity platform. Breadth was defined as the fraction of unique TCRs that were SARS-CoV-2-associated, and depth was defined as the fraction of total T cells that were SARS-CoV-2-associated. Using the MIRA data, every spike-specific TCR was mapped to the spike region that the TCR reacted to and assigned to either a CD4 or a CD8 class. Log10-transformed breadth and depth values were compared by one-way ANOVA with Sidak's multiple comparisons tests. Here the immuneACCESS table is served through TCRdb, limited to in-frame sequences with V and J called. Missing clones are a known gap in these copies; in checked studies unresolved V genes cover under half, and the rest lacks a known reason. The DNA gave D and trimming, while V, J and clone size come from that table. Across this sample there are fewer than 85,000 clones, with 83% seen only once. The top ten hold 1.3% of the sample.

Broader findings and caveats from the paper: Because no day 14 peak-response samples were available, repertoires were characterized only after the peak T cell response. Vaccine-associated CD4 TCRs spanned the whole spike protein, with dominant responses in regions 160-218 and 743-854. The 56-69-year group was small, and its depth increase did not reach significance, likely because of low power. Conclusions about previously exposed vaccinees are limited because only a handful of AZD1222 recipients were SARS-CoV-2 seropositive at baseline. After two AZD1222 doses, both the breadth and the depth of spike-specific TCRs were significantly higher than at day 0 and than in MenACWY recipients. Participants were mostly white British and included more females than males, and it was suggested by the authors that clonal diversity may have been underestimated. Reportedly, almost half of the unique spike-specific TCRs recognized epitopes lying outside the regions that are mutated in the B.1.351 and B.1.1.7 variants.

Looking up the germline V gene (reference sequence) yields CDR1 MNHEY and CDR2 SMNVEV. Trimming takes 2 bases from V and 4 bases from J, and the germline ends sit 11 bases apart. CDR3 length: 15 amino acids, cysteine to phenylalanine. Of all the DNA, just the CDR3 is kept, 45 bases in frame from base 1. The specimen comprised peripheral blood, sampled 28 days after the second AZD1222 dose. This receptor was taken from an adult who received the AZD1222 COVID-19 vaccine. The chain links TRBV27 with TRBJ1-4; tentative D gene TRBD1, with 5 bases matching. The CDR3 corresponds to CASSLKGRNNEKLFF. The bases are TGTGCCAGCAGTTTAAAGGGACGTAATAATGAAAAACTGTTTTTT.